The 21 T cell receptor beta chains below come from one sample, sequenced in a study of blood T cell repertoires in COVID-19. Produced via immunoSEQ multiplex PCR; TCRdb's table is partial and in-frame only. Of about 81,000 clones detected, around 89% appear once; the ten largest clones hold 12%. The source material was peripheral blood. The receptors here all came from a man between 65 and 80 years old with active or convalescent COVID-19.

Here the CDR3 DNA reads TGTGCCAGCAGTGAGGGTCTTACAGGGGGTAGGCAAGAGACCCAGTACTTC. Its translation is CASSEGLTGGRQETQYF. This chain connects TRBV2 to TRBJ2-5; 8 nucleotides agree with TRBD1. Germline-derived CDR1 and CDR2 are SNHLY and FYNNEI. The CDR3 length is 17 residues. Trimming cost V 3 bases and J 2 bases; bases outside gene matches: 11.

This chain connects TRBV6-2 or TRBV6-3 to TRBJ1-2; D is undetermined. Germline loops: CDR1 MNHEY, CDR2 SVGEGT. The CDR3 runs to 12 residues. V was cut by 0 bases and J by 5 bases, with 4 bases left in between. CDR3 protein: CASSYSYYGYTF. The CDR3 DNA sequence: TGTGCCAGCAGTTACTCATATTATGGCTACACCTTC.

The chain employs TRBV7-8 and TRBJ1-5, with 7 bases fitting TRBD1. Germline V lookup: CDR1 SGHVS, CDR2 FQNEAQ. CDR3 size: 15 residues. Trimming at V came to 1 base and at J to 3 bases, leaving 3 bases not matched to a gene. CDR3 in amino acids: CASSLGQGYNQPQHF. CDR3 bases: TGTGCCAGCAGCTTAGGACAGGGTTACAATCAGCCCCAGCATTTT.

The V call is TRBV6-6, the J call TRBJ1-6; D gene ambiguous. The ends were cut back, 7 bases at V and 4 bases at J, with 14 bases in the middle. The CDR3 covers 15 residues. Germline V gene sequence: CDR1 MNHNY, CDR2 SVGAGI (reference sequence). CDR3 nucleotide sequence: TGTGCCAGCACCAAGCCTGTGTTTTATAATTCACCCCTCCACTTT. It specifies CASTKPVFYNSPLHF.

The rearrangement uses TRBV6-5 and TRBJ1-3; TRBD1 matches at 7 bases. The CDR3 totals 15 residues. CDR1 is MNHEY, CDR2 SVGAGI, per germline. Unmatched junction bases numbered 9, after V lost 6 bases and J lost 4 bases. The CDR3 DNA reads TGTGCCAGCAGCCCGGGACAGTGGTACGGAAACACCATATATTTT. Amino acid sequence: CASSPGQWYGNTIYF.

This clone was seen a few times. The chain is built from TRBV5-1 and TRBJ2-5, with 7 bases that match TRBD2. Germline V gives CDR1 SGHRS, CDR2 YFSETQ. This CDR3 is 16 amino acids long. J was trimmed by 4 bases and V by 0 bases; bases with no gene match: 9. The CDR3 DNA reads as TGCGCCAGCAGCTTGGGTTTAGCGGGTCAGACAGAGACCCAGTACTTC. Encoded protein: CASSLGLAGQTETQYF.

This chain uses TRBV5-1 with TRBJ2-5; 8 bases align to TRBD2. CDR3 length equals 17 residues. Per the germline V gene, CDR1 is SGHRS and CDR2 is YFSETQ. The ends lost 6 bases at V and 2 bases at J; junction bases unmatched: 15. This CDR3 reads CASTHRGGAILQETQYF. CDR3 in DNA: TGCGCCAGCACCCATCGGGGGGGGGCCATCCTTCAAGAGACCCAGTACTTC.

J is TRBJ1-2 and V is TRBV30; no firm D call. Germline V CDR1 and CDR2: GTSNPN, SVGIG (reference sequence). CDR3 length: 12 amino acids. Trimming stripped 2 bases from V and 8 bases from J, with 12 bases between. Here the CDR3 DNA reads TGTGCCTGGAGTAAATTGGGAGCCGGCTACACCTTC. Translating gives CAWSKLGAGYTF.

The genes are TRBV3-1 (or the pseudogene TRBV3-2) and TRBJ2-3; TRBD2 aligns across 8 bases. CDR1 and CDR2 from the germline V gene are LGHDT and YNNKEL (reference sequence). V lost 4 bases, J lost 6 bases, and 9 bases stayed unmatched. This CDR3 region has 15 residues. This chain's CDR3 is CASSLLGTRVDTQYF. The CDR3 nucleotides are TGTGCCAGCAGCCTCCTCGGGACTAGAGTGGATACGCAGTATTTT.

The chain couples TRBV7-9 to TRBJ2-4; 7 nucleotides line up with TRBD1. Losses at the gene ends were 5 bases for V and 5 bases for J; bases not matched to a gene: 6. This CDR3 region has 14 residues. Germline values: CDR1 SEHNR, CDR2 FQNEAQ (reference sequence). The CDR3 region has the DNA TGTGCCAGCAGCGTTTCGACAGGGCAAAACATTCAGTACTTC. Encoded protein: CASSVSTGQNIQYF.

This chain joins TRBV27 and TRBJ1-5, with TRBD1 matching 8 bases. Germline CDR1 is MNHEY and CDR2 is SMNVEV (reference sequence). Germline trimming cut 6 bases from V and 3 bases from J; bases unmatched to any gene: 7. This CDR3 has 15 residues. In nucleotides, the CDR3 is TGTGCCAGCAGAGTGGACAGGGCTAACAATCAGCCCCAGCATTTT. Encoded protein: CASRVDRANNQPQHF.

The chain carries TRBV5-6 and TRBJ2-7; maybe TRBD2 (6 bases). Germline CDR1 SGHDT, CDR2 YYEEEE. V was cut by 2 bases and J by 5 bases, with 11 bases left in between. The CDR3 runs to 13 residues. The CDR3 loop is CASSFQEGHEQYF. The DNA for the CDR3 is TGTGCCAGCAGCTTTCAGGAGGGCCACGAGCAGTACTTC.

This chain links TRBV19 with TRBJ2-5; a possible D gene is TRBD1 (7 bases). This CDR3 contains 18 residues. CDR1 LNHDA and CDR2 SQIVND come from the germline V gene (reference sequence). The V end was cut by 4 bases, the J end by 4 bases, with 25 bases between. The CDR3 spells CASSNRGLGTLAVETQYF. CDR3 in DNA: TGTGCCAGTAGTAACAGGGGCTTGGGGACTCTCGCGGTAGAGACCCAGTACTTC. Combining the CDR3 with reference TRBV19 and TRBJ2-5 gives the whole variable domain DGGITQSPKYLFRKEGQNVTLSCEQNLNHDAMYWYRQDPGQGLRLIYYSQIVNDFQKGDIAEGYSVSREKKESFPLTVTSAQKNPTAFYLCASSNRGLGTLAVETQYFGPGTRLLVL.

This clone appeared once. The rearrangement uses TRBV6-5 and TRBJ1-6; no clear D. V gave up 5 bases and J gave up 6 bases, with 5 bases separating them. Germline V gives CDR1 MNHEY, CDR2 SVGAGI. The CDR3 contains 12 residues. The CDR3: CASSRVNSPLHF. The DNA of the CDR3 is TGTGCCAGCAGTCGAGTTAATTCACCCCTCCACTTT.

J is TRBJ2-7 and V is TRBV10-3; maybe TRBD2 (6 bases). The CDR3 length is 13 residues. Trimming removed 6 bases at V and 6 bases at J, with 15 bases between. Germline V gene data show CDR1 as ENHRY and CDR2 as SYGVKD. The CDR3 DNA reads TGTGCCATCAGGCCGGGGGAACCTGGCGAGCAGTACTTC. It yields the protein CAIRPGEPGEQYF.

The V call is TRBV7-8, the J call TRBJ1-1; 9 bases are shared with TRBD1. V trimming: 3 bases; J trimming: 3 bases; junction bases outside the gene matches: 5. Per germline, CDR1 SGHVS and CDR2 FQNEAQ. The CDR3 loop spans 15 amino acids. CDR3 DNA sequence: TGTGCCAGCAGCTTCCCGACAGGGGGTTACACTGAAGCTTTCTTT. Its protein product is CASSFPTGGYTEAFF. The full variable domain, its missing parts supplied by reference TRBV7-8 and TRBJ1-1, is GAGVSQSPRYKVAKRGQDVALRCDPISGHVSLFWYQQALGQGPEFLTYFQNEAQLDKSGLPSDRFFAERPEGSVSTLKIQRTQQEDSAVYLCASSFPTGGYTEAFFGQGTRLTVV.

V and J are TRBV28 and TRBJ1-1; the match to TRBD1 covers 10 bases. Losses at the gene ends were 3 bases for V and 10 bases for J; bases not matched to a gene: 8. CDR1 MDHEN and CDR2 SYDVKM come from the germline V gene. The CDR3 runs 14 residues. The DNA of the CDR3 is TGTGCCAGCAGTTTTTGGGGACAGGGGCGAAGAGCTTTCTTT. Its translation is CASSFWGQGRRAFF.

The V call is TRBV19, the J call TRBJ2-1; 8 nucleotides agree with TRBD1. The V and J ends lost 2 bases and 7 bases, in that order; junction bases with no gene match: 7. CDR1 and CDR2 (germline): LNHDA, SQIVND (reference sequence). This CDR3 is 15 amino acids long. The CDR3 nucleotides are TGTGCCAGTAGTATAACCCGGACAGGGAGGAATGAGCAGTTCTTC. This encodes CASSITRTGRNEQFF.

CDR3 sequence reads: CASSFGGVSSGNTIYF. The CDR3 region has the DNA TGCGCCAGCAGCTTCGGGGGGGTCTCCTCTGGAAACACCATATATTTT. The chain uses TRBV5-1 and TRBJ1-3; TRBD1 might be the D (5 bases). CDR1 SGHRS and CDR2 YFSETQ come from the germline V gene. The CDR3 consists of 16 residues. The V gene lost 2 bases and the J gene lost 0 bases, with 12 bases spanning the gap.

The V gene is TRBV24-1, the J gene TRBJ2-5; 8 bases match TRBD1. This CDR3 is 16 amino acids long. V trimming: 3 bases; J trimming: 5 bases; junction bases outside the gene matches: 10. Germline V CDR1 and CDR2: KGHDR, SFDVKD. The CDR3 region has the DNA TGTGCCACCAGTGATACCGAGGGACAGGTTGGGGAGACCCAGTACTTC. It is translated as CATSDTEGQVGETQYF.

The chain is built from TRBV4-2 and TRBJ2-2; 8 nucleotides match TRBD1. The J segment lost 3 bases and the V segment lost 8 bases, leaving 8 bases of the junction unmatched. This CDR3 contains 15 residues. CDR1 is LGHNA, CDR2 YNFKEQ, per germline. The CDR3 loop reads CASRLEDRDTGELFF. The CDR3 DNA reads TGTGCCAGCCGTTTAGAGGACAGGGACACCGGGGAGCTGTTTTTT.